These 10 T cell receptor beta chains share one sample of origin, sequenced in a study of T cells expressing NK-cell markers. From the 5' RACE reads, TCRdb lists one entry per CDR3 protein and no DNA. The sample data list 550,000 or so distinct CDR3 sequences. The sample comprised blood T cells: a sorted CD56 or NKG2C T cell subset, CD4+ or CD8+ T cells, or bulk PBMC T cells (not recorded which). Receptors were obtained from a man aged 18 to 35 in good health.

The chain combines TRBV4-3 with TRBJ2-5; TCRdb lists TRBD2, though no DNA is available to test this call. This CDR3 is built from 17 residues. Germline values: CDR1 LGHNA, CDR2 YSLEER. The CDR3 region is CASSQQLAHAYQETQYF.

V usage is TRBV11-3 and J usage is TRBJ2-1; there is no DNA to check the TCRdb D call of TRBD2. The CDR3 spans 17 residues. CDR1 and CDR2 from the germline V gene are SGHNT and YENEEA. CDR3 protein: CASSLDVLAGVSYEQFF.

The gene calls are TRBV20-1 and TRBJ1-1. CDR1 is DFQATT and CDR2 is SNEGSKA in the germline V gene (reference sequence). CDR3 length: 11 residues. CDR3 residues: CSARENTEAFF.

The chain joins TRBV19 to TRBJ2-1; TCRdb gives TRBD2 as the D gene, but with no DNA this cannot be confirmed. Germline V lookup: CDR1 LNHDA, CDR2 SQIVND (reference sequence). The CDR3 spans 17 residues. The CDR3: CASRSFGLAGGFDEQFF.

The V gene is TRBV10-1, the J gene TRBJ1-1; TCRdb indicates TRBD1, and absent DNA this call remains unverified. The CDR3 sequence is 16 residues long. Germline assignment: CDR1 WNHNN and CDR2 SYGVQD (reference sequence). CDR3 residues: CASRPTGQGLNTEAFF.

The CDR3 reads CASSLSGSSGETQYF. The V gene is TRBV6-5, the J gene TRBJ2-5; as DNA is missing, the TRBD2 call by TCRdb cannot be tested. CDR3 length: 15 amino acids. Per germline, CDR1 MNHEY and CDR2 SVGAGI.

The genes are TRBV5-6 and TRBJ1-5. Per germline, CDR1 SGHDT and CDR2 YYEEEE. The length of the CDR3 is 14 residues. The CDR3 loop reads CASSLAVLGQPQHF. Full variable domain (outside the CDR3, taken from reference TRBV5-6 and TRBJ1-5): DAGVTQSPTHLIKTRGQQVTLRCSPKSGHDTVSWYQQALGQGPQFIFQYYEEEERQRGNFPDRFSGHQFPNYSSELNVNALLLGDSALYLCASSLAVLGQPQHFGDGTRLSIL.

V usage is TRBV12-3 or TRBV12-4 and J usage is TRBJ2-5; TCRdb designates TRBD1, a call that cannot be tested without DNA. This CDR3 has 12 residues. The CDR3 here is CASSLRGGTKYF.

The chain couples TRBV5-1 to TRBJ2-2; TCRdb returns TRBD1, unconfirmable since there is no DNA. The CDR3 runs 16 residues. Germline V CDR1 and CDR2: SGHRS, YFSETQ. The CDR3: CASSSRGQGSFGELFF.

The CDR3 reads CASSQDVDTSSYEQYF. The rearrangement uses TRBV4-2 and TRBJ2-7; no DNA is available, so the TRBD1 call from TCRdb remains unchecked. CDR1 LGHNA and CDR2 YNFKEQ come from the germline V gene. The CDR3 covers 16 residues.